This TCR beta chain is drawn from a study of T cell repertoires in cytomegalovirus infection. The table lists this clonotype with a few counts. Its antigen is not identified. Each CDR3 protein gets one entry after TCRdb re-called the reads with MiXCR. The repertoire holds 400,000 to 600,000 distinct CDR3 sequences, roughly 43% seen once, with around two fifths in the top ten. This CDR3 is built from 15 residues. With V trimmed by 4 bases and J by 2 bases, 0 bases remained unmatched. CDR1 and CDR2 (germline): MNHEY, SVGAGI. General observations from the study: HLA-C-restricted CMV-specific TCR beta clonotypes were dominant in the ex vivo response.

This TCR was sampled from a human donor in good health (CMV status not recorded). Some clones in this sample may be carry-over from other donors' samples. This rearrangement joins TRBV6-5 to TRBJ2-1; 12 positions agree with TRBD2. This specimen consisted of cultured PBMCs, obtained from culture after CMV antigen stimulation. The CDR3 DNA follows: TGTGCCAGCAGTTCTAGCGGGAGGGCCTACAATGAGCAGTTCTTC. Its protein is CASSSSGRAYNEQFF.